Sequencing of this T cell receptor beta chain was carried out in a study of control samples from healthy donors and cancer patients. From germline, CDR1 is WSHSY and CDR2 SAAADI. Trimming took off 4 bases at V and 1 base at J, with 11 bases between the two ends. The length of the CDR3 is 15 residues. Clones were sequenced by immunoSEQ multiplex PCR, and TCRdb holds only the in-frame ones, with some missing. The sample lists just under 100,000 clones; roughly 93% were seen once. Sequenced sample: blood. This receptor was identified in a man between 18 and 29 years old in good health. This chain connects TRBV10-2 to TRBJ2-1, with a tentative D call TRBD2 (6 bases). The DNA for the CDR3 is TGCGCCAGCAGTGTATCGGGAGTGTCCTACAATGAGCAGTTCTTC. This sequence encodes CASSVSGVSYNEQFF.